The 6 T cell receptor beta chains below were found in one sample sequenced in a study of T cells in Graves' hyperthyroidism and ophthalmopathy. TCR beta CDR3 sequences were amplified from RNA transcripts. In the first-round RT-PCR of the TCR CDR3, the HTBI primer set was used. TCRdb reprocessed the multiplex PCR reads via MiXCR and lists one record per CDR3 protein. The data contain more than 500,000 distinct CDR3 sequences, about 45% of them singletons. Material: peripheral blood or thyroid tissue (not recorded which). The receptor source for this set is an adult woman with Graves' disease, either hyperthyroidism or ophthalmopathy (not recorded which).

The J gene is TRBJ2-5, the V gene TRBV12-3 or TRBV12-4; D may correspond to TRBD1 or TRBD2 (5 bases each). The CDR3 runs 17 residues. V was pared by 3 bases and J by 4 bases, with 21 bases between. The CDR3 here is CASSFNLSGRLTETQYF. The CDR3 coding sequence is TGTGCCAGCAGTTTTAATCTTTCGGGACGTCTAACAGAGACCCAGTACTTC.

The chain links TRBV7-9 to TRBJ1-5; D is undetermined. This CDR3 comprises 12 residues. The ends were cut back, 2 bases at V and 6 bases at J, with 5 bases in the middle. From germline, CDR1 is SEHNR and CDR2 FQNEAQ (reference sequence). The CDR3 coding sequence is TGTGCCAGCAGCTTATTTACTCAGCCCCAGCATTTT. This gives the protein CASSLFTQPQHF.

A few counts support this clonotype. V and J are TRBV12-3 or TRBV12-4 and TRBJ1-1; D not certain. CDR3 size: 14 residues. The ends were cut back, 2 bases at V and 4 bases at J, with 11 bases in the middle. The CDR3 nucleotides read TGTGCCAGCAGTTTATCTGAGGGAAGCACTGAAGCTTTCTTT. Encoded protein: CASSLSEGSTEAFF.

This clonotype was recorded many times. V is TRBV19 and J is TRBJ1-2; 8 positions agree with TRBD1. After removal of 3 bases from V and 2 bases from J, the junction contained 5 bases not matched to a gene. The CDR3 sequence is 15 residues long. The germline CDR1 and CDR2 sequences are LNHDA and SQIVND (reference sequence). CDR3 sequence: CASSIRTGPNYGYTF. The CDR3 DNA sequence: TGTGCCAGTAGTATTCGGACAGGGCCAAACTATGGCTACACCTTC. Using reference TRBV19 and TRBJ1-2 for the parts outside the CDR3, the full variable domain is DGGITQSPKYLFRKEGQNVTLSCEQNLNHDAMYWYRQDPGQGLRLIYYSQIVNDFQKGDIAEGYSVSREKKESFPLTVTSAQKNPTAFYLCASSIRTGPNYGYTFGSGTRLTVV.

This clonotype was detected a few times. The rearrangement joins TRBV11-2 to TRBJ1-6; TRBD1 matches 8 bases. The trim removed 5 bases at V and 9 bases at J, leaving 12 bases unmatched. This CDR3 region has 16 residues. From germline, CDR1 is SGHAT and CDR2 FQNNGV. The CDR3 loop is CASSQTQGAASSPLHF. CDR3 sequence (DNA): TGTGCCAGCAGCCAAACTCAGGGGGCGGCAAGTTCACCCCTCCACTTT.

This clonotype was seen only a few times. CDR3: CAWSEGWGTEAFF. For the CDR3, the DNA is TGTGCCTGGAGTGAAGGTTGGGGTACTGAAGCTTTCTTT. V usage is TRBV30 and J usage is TRBJ1-1; D is unclear. There are 13 residues in the CDR3. Per the germline V gene, CDR1 is GTSNPN and CDR2 is SVGIG (reference sequence). With 1 base removed from V and 5 bases from J, the gap between germline ends came to 11 bases.